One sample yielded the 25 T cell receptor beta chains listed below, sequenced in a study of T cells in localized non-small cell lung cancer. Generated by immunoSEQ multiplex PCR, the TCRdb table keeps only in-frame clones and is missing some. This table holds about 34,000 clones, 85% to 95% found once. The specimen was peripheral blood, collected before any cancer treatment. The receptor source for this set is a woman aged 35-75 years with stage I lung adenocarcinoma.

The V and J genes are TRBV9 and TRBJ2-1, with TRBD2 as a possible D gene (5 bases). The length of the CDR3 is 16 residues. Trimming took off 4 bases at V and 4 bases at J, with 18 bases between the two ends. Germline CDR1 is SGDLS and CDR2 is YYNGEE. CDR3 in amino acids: CASSPSGSRSYNEQFF. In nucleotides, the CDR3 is TGTGCCAGCAGCCCAAGTGGGAGCAGATCATACAATGAGCAGTTCTTC.

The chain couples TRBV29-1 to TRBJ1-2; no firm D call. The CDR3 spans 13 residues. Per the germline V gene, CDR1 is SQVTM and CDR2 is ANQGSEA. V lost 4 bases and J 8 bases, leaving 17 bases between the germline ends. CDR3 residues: CSVVFGRKVGYTF. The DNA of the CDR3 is TGCAGCGTTGTTTTTGGTCGTAAAGTCGGCTACACCTTC. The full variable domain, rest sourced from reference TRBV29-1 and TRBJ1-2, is SAVISQKPSRDICQRGTSLTIQCQVDSQVTMMFWYRQQPGQSLTLIATANQGSEATYESGFVIDKFPISRPNLTFSTLTVSNMSPEDSSIYLCSVVFGRKVGYTFGSGTRLTVV.

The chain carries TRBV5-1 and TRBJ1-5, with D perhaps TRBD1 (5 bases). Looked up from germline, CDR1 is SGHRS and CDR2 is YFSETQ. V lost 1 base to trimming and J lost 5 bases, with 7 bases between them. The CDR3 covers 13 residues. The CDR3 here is CASSLTGDQPQHF. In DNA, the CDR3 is TGCGCCAGCAGCTTGACAGGAGATCAGCCCCAGCATTTT.

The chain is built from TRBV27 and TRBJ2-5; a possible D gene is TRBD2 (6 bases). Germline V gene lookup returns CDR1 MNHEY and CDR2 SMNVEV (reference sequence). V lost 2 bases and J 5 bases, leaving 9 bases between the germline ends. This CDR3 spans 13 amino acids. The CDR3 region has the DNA TGTGCCAGCAGTTTACGACGGGGGGAGACCCAGTACTTC. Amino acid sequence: CASSLRRGETQYF.

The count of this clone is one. The CDR3 DNA sequence: TGTGCCAGCAGCTTGATGGGACCCCTCAATCAGCCCCAGCATTTT. Protein sequence: CASSLMGPLNQPQHF. This chain connects TRBV5-5 to TRBJ1-5; D might be TRBD1 (5 bases). The CDR3 is 15 residues long. Trimming stripped 1 base from V and 3 bases from J, with 11 bases between. Germline-derived CDR1 and CDR2 are SGHKS and YYEKEE (reference sequence).

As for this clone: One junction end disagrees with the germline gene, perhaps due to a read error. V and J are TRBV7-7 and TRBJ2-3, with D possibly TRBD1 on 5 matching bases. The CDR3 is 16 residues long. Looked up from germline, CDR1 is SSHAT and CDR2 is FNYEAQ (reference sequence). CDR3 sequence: CASSLGAGPSTDTQYF. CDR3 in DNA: TGTGCTAGCAGCCTTGGGGCAGGCCCTAGCACAGATACGCAGTATTTT.

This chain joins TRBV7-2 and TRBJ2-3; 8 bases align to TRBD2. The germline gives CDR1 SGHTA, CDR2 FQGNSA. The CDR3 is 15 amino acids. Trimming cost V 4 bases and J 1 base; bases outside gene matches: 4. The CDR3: CASSWTSSRTDTQYF. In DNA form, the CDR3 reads TGTGCCAGCAGCTGGACTAGCTCCCGCACAGATACGCAGTATTTT. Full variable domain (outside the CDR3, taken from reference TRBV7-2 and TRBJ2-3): GAGVSQSPSNKVTEKGKDVELRCDPISGHTALYWYRQSLGQGLEFLIYFQGNSAPDKSGLPSDRFSAERTGGSVSTLTIQRTQQEDSAVYLCASSWTSSRTDTQYFGPGTRLTVL.

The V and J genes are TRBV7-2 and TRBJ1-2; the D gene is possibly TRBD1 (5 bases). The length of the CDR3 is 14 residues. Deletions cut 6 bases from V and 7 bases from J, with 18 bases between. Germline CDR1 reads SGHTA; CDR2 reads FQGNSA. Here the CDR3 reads CASRSSRGISGYTF. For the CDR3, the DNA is TGTGCCAGCAGATCGTCACGGGGGATTTCTGGCTACACCTTC.

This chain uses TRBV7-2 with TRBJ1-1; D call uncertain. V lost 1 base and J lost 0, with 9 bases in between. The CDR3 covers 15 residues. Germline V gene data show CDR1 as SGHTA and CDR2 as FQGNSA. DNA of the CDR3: TGTGCCAGCAGCTTAGGTCGGAGCATGAACACTGAAGCTTTCTTT. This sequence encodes CASSLGRSMNTEAFF.

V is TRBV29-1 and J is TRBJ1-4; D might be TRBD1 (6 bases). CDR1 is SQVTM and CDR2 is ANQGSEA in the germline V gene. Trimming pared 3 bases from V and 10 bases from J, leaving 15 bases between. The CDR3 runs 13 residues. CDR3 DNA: TGCAGCGTTGAGAAACAGGGTGAGGGAAAACTGTTTTTT. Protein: CSVEKQGEGKLFF.

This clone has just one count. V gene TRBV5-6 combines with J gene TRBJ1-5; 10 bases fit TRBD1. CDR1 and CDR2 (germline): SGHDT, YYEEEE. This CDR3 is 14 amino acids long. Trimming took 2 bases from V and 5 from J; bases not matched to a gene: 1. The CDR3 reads CASSFGTGDQPQHF. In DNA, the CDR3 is TGTGCCAGCAGCTTCGGGACAGGGGATCAGCCCCAGCATTTT.

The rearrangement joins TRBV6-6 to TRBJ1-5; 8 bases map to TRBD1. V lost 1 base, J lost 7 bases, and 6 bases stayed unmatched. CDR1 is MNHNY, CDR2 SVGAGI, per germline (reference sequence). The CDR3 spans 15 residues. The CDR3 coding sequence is TGTGCCAGCAGTTACTTGGACAGGGAAAACCAGCCCCAGCATTTT. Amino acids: CASSYLDRENQPQHF.

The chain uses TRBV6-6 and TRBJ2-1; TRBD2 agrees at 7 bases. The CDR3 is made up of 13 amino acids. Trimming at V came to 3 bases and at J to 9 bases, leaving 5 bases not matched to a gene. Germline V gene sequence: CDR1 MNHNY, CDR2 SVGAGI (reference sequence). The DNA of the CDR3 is TGTGCCAGCAGTTATAACTCGGGGGGTGAGCAGTTCTTC. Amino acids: CASSYNSGGEQFF.

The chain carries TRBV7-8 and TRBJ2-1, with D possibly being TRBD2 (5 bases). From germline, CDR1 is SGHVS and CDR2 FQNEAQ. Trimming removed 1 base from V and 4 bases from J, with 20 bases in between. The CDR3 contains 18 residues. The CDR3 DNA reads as TGTGCCAGCAGCTTAGTAGGTGGCAGGAGGAGGATTTACAATGAGCAGTTCTTC. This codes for CASSLVGGRRRIYNEQFF. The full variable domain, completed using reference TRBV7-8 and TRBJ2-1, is GAGVSQSPRYKVAKRGQDVALRCDPISGHVSLFWYQQALGQGPEFLTYFQNEAQLDKSGLPSDRFFAERPEGSVSTLKIQRTQQEDSAVYLCASSLVGGRRRIYNEQFFGPGTRLTVL.

Written as DNA, the CDR3 is TGTGCCAGCAGCCTAAACAGAGCCGAGCAGTACTTC. Protein sequence: CASSLNRAEQYF. The chain couples TRBV7-2 to TRBJ2-7; unclear D gene. CDR3 size: 12 residues. V was shortened by 5 bases and J by 6 bases, with 11 bases between the two germline ends. Germline V lookup: CDR1 SGHTA, CDR2 FQGNSA.

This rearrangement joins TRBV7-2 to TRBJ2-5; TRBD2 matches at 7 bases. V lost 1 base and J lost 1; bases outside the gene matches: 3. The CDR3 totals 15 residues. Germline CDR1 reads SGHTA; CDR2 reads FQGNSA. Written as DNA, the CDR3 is TGTGCCAGCAGCTTAGTTGGGGGGGGCCAAGAGACCCAGTACTTC. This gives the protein CASSLVGGGQETQYF.

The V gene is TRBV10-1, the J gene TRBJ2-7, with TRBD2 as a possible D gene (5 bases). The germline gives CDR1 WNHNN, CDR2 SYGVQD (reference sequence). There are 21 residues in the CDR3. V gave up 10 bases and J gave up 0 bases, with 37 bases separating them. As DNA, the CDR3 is TGCGCCACCCACGAGATACTAGGGTTTTCGGTCTTTGGGCAGTCCTCCTACGAGCAGTACTTC. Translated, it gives CATHEILGFSVFGQSSYEQYF.

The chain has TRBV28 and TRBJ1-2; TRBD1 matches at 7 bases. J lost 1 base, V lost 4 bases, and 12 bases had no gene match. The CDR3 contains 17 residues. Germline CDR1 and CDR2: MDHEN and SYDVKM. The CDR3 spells CASSSLLWDRFNYGYTF. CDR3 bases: TGTGCCAGCAGTTCCCTATTGTGGGACAGATTTAACTATGGCTACACCTTC.

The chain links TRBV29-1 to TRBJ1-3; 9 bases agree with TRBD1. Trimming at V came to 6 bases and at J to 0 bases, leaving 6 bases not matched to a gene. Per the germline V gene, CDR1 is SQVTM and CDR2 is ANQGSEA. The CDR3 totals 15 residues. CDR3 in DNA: TGCAGCGTCGAAACAGGGGGCCGCTCTGGAAACACCATATATTTT. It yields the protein CSVETGGRSGNTIYF. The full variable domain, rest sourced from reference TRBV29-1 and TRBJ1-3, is SAVISQKPSRDICQRGTSLTIQCQVDSQVTMMFWYRQQPGQSLTLIATANQGSEATYESGFVIDKFPISRPNLTFSTLTVSNMSPEDSSIYLCSVETGGRSGNTIYFGEGSWLTVV.

CDR3 in amino acids: CASSQGTGTGFRANEKLFF. CDR3 coding DNA: TGCGCCAGCAGCCAGGGTACCGGGACAGGATTTAGGGCTAATGAAAAACTGTTTTTT. This sequence joins TRBV4-3 and TRBJ1-4; 8 bases match TRBD1. The CDR3 spans 19 residues. The junction had 15 bases not matched to a gene; V was cut back by 3 bases and J by 3 bases. Germline V gene sequence: CDR1 LGHNA, CDR2 YSLEER.

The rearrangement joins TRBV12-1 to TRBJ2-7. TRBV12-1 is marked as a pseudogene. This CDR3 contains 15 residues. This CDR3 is CASSYPGRESYEQYF. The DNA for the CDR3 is TGTGCCAGCAGCTACCCGGGTAGGGAATCCTACGAGCAGTACTTC.

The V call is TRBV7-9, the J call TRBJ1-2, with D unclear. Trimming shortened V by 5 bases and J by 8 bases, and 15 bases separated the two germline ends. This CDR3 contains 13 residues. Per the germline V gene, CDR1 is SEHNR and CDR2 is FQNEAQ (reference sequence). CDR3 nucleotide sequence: TGTGCCAGCAGCGTCCGGACTCACGAAGGCTACACCTTC. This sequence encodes CASSVRTHEGYTF.

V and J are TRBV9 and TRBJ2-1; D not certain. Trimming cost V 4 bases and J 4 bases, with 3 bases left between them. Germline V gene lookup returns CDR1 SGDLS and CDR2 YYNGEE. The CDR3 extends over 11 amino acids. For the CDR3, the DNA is TGTGCCAGCAGCCTTTACAATGAGCAGTTCTTC. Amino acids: CASSLYNEQFF. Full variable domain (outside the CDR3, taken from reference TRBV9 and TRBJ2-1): DSGVTQTPKHLITATGQRVTLRCSPRSGDLSVYWYQQSLDQGLQFLIQYYNGEERAKGNILERFSAQQFPDLHSELNLSSLELGDSALYFCASSLYNEQFFGPGTRLTVL.

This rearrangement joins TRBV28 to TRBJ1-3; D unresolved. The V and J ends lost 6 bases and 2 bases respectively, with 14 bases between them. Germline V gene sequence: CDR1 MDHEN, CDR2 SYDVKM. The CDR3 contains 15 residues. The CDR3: CASRPRRIPGNTIYF. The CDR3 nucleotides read TGTGCCAGCAGGCCGCGACGGATCCCTGGAAACACCATATATTTT.

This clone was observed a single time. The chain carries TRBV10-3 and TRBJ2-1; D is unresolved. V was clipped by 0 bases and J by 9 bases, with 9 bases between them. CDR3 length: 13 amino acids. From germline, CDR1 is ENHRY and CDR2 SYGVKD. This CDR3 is CAISESTPSEQFF. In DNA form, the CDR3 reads TGTGCCATCAGTGAGTCGACTCCTTCTGAGCAGTTCTTC.